The rows below give T cell receptor beta chains drawn from one sample of a study of cytomegalovirus exposure and HLA in healthy donors. TCRdb's copy holds only in-frame clones and misses some; the assay was immunoSEQ multiplex PCR. The sample lists some 120,000 clones; 78% were seen once. The sequenced sample consisted of PBMCs. These TCRs come from a woman aged 40 to 50 in good health and CMV-seronegative. Both conserved end residues are trimmed from each CDR3. Each record gives: J gene, clone size, V gene, CDR3 protein. Clone size is shown for a subset of rows, as once, few, many or a class of expanded clone.

>TRBJ2-7|once|TRBV5-4
ASRPGQGSKSEQY
>TRBJ2-4|.|TRBV2
ASTRTGKDGKNIQY
>TRBJ2-5|.|TRBV5-1
ASSQQGASEETQY
>TRBJ1-1|.|TRBV4-1
ASSQPLRVPEAF
>TRBJ2-7|.|TRBV28
ASSPSRISHNGQY
>TRBJ1-6|once|TRBV25-1
ASRDSGGSPLH
>TRBJ1-1|.|TRBV7-9
SSRPRGVGGMNTEAF
>TRBJ2-7|.|TRBV5-4
ASSSQITGDEQY
>TRBJ2-2|.|TRBV5-5
ASSLDRGELF
>TRBJ1-2|.|TRBV6-1
ASSAEGVNYGYT
>TRBJ2-7|.|TRBV28
ASSQLGGEQY
>TRBJ2-2|.|TRBV9
ASSHGTFTGELF
>TRBJ2-5|.|TRBV7-9
ASSTVGVVETQY
>TRBJ2-1|.|TRBV5-1
ASSLYPPGPGSDEQF
>TRBJ2-7|.|TRBV19
ASSSSTGVGGSYEQY
>TRBJ1-2|.|TRBV20-1
SAGTGDGYT
>TRBJ1-2|.|TRBV20-1
SASDYGYT
>TRBJ2-5|.|TRBV7-2
ASSLALTSGEKTQY
>TRBJ2-7|.|TRBV4-2
ASSLRLDSYEQY
>TRBJ2-5|once|TRBV18
ASSSRYFQETQY
>TRBJ2-7|.|TRBV7-9
ASSLGAGYEQY
>TRBJ2-7|.|TRBV7-9
ASSLAYGESSYEQY
>TRBJ2-7|once|TRBV11-2
ASSSIYEQY
>TRBJ2-3|.|TRBV9
ASSAWDRAQADTQY
>TRBJ1-4|.|TRBV19
ASSGAGDEKLF
>TRBJ1-2|.|TRBV28
ASSERGRNYGYT
>TRBJ2-5|.|TRBV7-2
ASTLGSHGETQY
>TRBJ2-7|.|TRBV7-9
ASSPSGTGRYEQY
>TRBJ1-2|few|TRBV7-9
SSSLEGSGANYGYT
>TRBJ2-3|.|TRBV5-8
ASSLLQREDRMY
>TRBJ1-2|.|TRBV7-2
ASSKGYRDYGYT
>TRBJ1-1|.|TRBV28
ASSLHPAVTEAF
>TRBJ1-2|.|TRBV19
ASSIANPGQANYGYT
>TRBJ2-2|.|TRBV11-2
ASSLGGALTGELF
>TRBJ1-1|once|TRBV10-1
ASSEGGTEAF
>TRBJ2-3|few|TRBV7-2
ASSLRLAPTDTQY
>TRBJ2-7|.|TRBV21-1
ASSKDVQGAISRYEQY
>TRBJ2-5|.|TRBV7-2
ASSTQGGGVQETQY
>TRBJ1-4|.|TRBV19
ASSMDSCLF
>TRBJ1-4|.|TRBV14
ASSKRGGLREKLF
>TRBJ1-1|.|TRBV28
ASSLRQGVWINTEAF
>TRBJ2-2|few|TRBV7-6
ASSSGQSTNTGELF
>TRBJ2-6|.|TRBV10-1
ASTRGTGANVLT
>TRBJ1-4|.|TRBV7-9
ASSPDRGLNVEKLF
>TRBJ1-1|.|TRBV4-3
ASSRIRSGDAEAF
>TRBJ1-3|.|TRBV18
ASSPSSSGNTIY
>TRBJ1-3|.|TRBV5-1
ASSDTGPLGNTIY
>TRBJ1-6|.|TRBV28
ASSPDDRANSPLH
>TRBJ1-1|.|TRBV28
ASIGQGAGENTEAF
>TRBJ2-2|.|TRBV9
ASSVPHGTSGRAATGELF
>TRBJ1-1|.|TRBV29-1
SVGGQGVIRTEAF
>TRBJ1-5|.|TRBV19
ASSPFFQGLGQPQH
>TRBJ2-4|.|TRBV5-1
ASSLGVAGPPRDIQY
>TRBJ2-6|.|TRBV11-2
ASSRVGTVLSGANVLT